This entry lists 5 T cell receptor beta chains sequenced from one sample in a study of radiotherapy plus CTLA-4 blockade in lung cancer. Generated by immunoSEQ multiplex PCR, the TCRdb table keeps only in-frame clones and is missing some. This sample has approximately 40,000 clones, with roughly three quarters found just once. Sequences were derived from peripheral blood, sampled from a patient treated with radiotherapy plus ipilimumab. The receptors were sampled from a human donor with non-small cell lung cancer whose response to radiotherapy plus ipilimumab could not be evaluated.

V usage is TRBV6-6 and J usage is TRBJ1-5, with TRBD1 matching 8 bases. Germline V gene sequence: CDR1 MNHNY, CDR2 SVGAGI (reference sequence). There are 12 residues in the CDR3. The trim removed 8 bases at V and 7 bases at J, leaving 4 bases unmatched. The CDR3 reads CASQQGGQPQHF. The CDR3, as DNA: TGTGCCAGCCAACAGGGGGGCCAGCCCCAGCATTTT.

This clone was picked up a small number of times. This chain joins TRBV15 and TRBJ1-5; D gene uncertain. The germline V and J ends were trimmed by 1 base and 1 base, with 11 bases remaining between them. Germline-derived CDR1 and CDR2 are LNHNV and YYDKDF (reference sequence). The length of the CDR3 is 16 residues. In nucleotides, the CDR3 is TGTGCCACCAGCAGAGGAACGGCAGCGAGCAATCAGCCCCAGCATTTT. This translates into CATSRGTAASNQPQHF.

This rearrangement joins TRBV15 to TRBJ1-5, with 10 bases matching TRBD1. The CDR3 is made up of 19 amino acids. Per germline, CDR1 LNHNV and CDR2 YYDKDF (reference sequence). J gave up 1 base and V 5 bases, and 14 bases lay outside the gene matches. The CDR3 spells CATSPRPGTGAVSNQPQHF. The CDR3 bases are TGTGCCACCAGCCCTCGTCCCGGGACAGGGGCAGTCAGCAATCAGCCCCAGCATTTT.

The chain joins TRBV27 to TRBJ2-7, with D possibly being TRBD1 (5 bases). The CDR3 spans 13 residues. The ends were cut back, 2 bases at V and 4 bases at J, with 9 bases in the middle. Per the germline V gene, CDR1 is MNHEY and CDR2 is SMNVEV (reference sequence). This CDR3 is CASSLGRVYEQYF. CDR3 coding DNA: TGTGCCAGCAGTTTAGGCAGGGTATACGAGCAGTACTTC.

This clone has only a few counts. J is TRBJ1-2 and V is TRBV4-3, with TRBD1 as a possible D gene (6 bases). The CDR3 is 14 residues long. CDR1 and CDR2 from the germline V gene are LGHNA and YSLEER. The V end lost 0 bases, the J end lost 7 bases, and 12 bases lay between the germline ends. The chain's CDR3 is CASSQEKGDAGYTF. CDR3 DNA sequence: TGCGCCAGCAGCCAAGAGAAGGGGGACGCTGGCTACACCTTC.